Below, 18 T cell receptor beta chains from the same sample are listed, as sequenced in a study of cytomegalovirus exposure and HLA in healthy donors. The PCR contained 60 Vbeta and 13 Jbeta primers. Sequencing used immunoSEQ multiplex PCR; TCRdb keeps in-frame clones, though not all of them. Of 150,000 or so clones listed, 70% to 80% are singletons. The sample consisted of PBMCs. These receptor sequences come from a young man in good health and CMV-seropositive.

The chain links TRBV29-1 to TRBJ2-1, with D possibly TRBD2 on 6 matching bases. Germline CDR1 and CDR2: SQVTM and ANQGSEA. The CDR3 consists of 15 residues. Trimming took off 6 bases at V and 0 bases at J, with 15 bases between the two ends. CDR3 DNA: TGCAGCGTAAAAGGAGGGAGTGACTCCTACAATGAGCAGTTCTTC. This codes for CSVKGGSDSYNEQFF.

This CDR3 reads CASSPPPGQGKDNTDTQYF. The DNA for the CDR3 is TGTGCCAGCAGTCCACCTCCGGGACAGGGAAAGGATAACACAGATACGCAGTATTTT. The chain combines TRBV27 with TRBJ2-3, with 9 bases aligning to TRBD1. Germline CDR1 is MNHEY and CDR2 is SMNVEV (reference sequence). V dropped 5 bases and J dropped 2; count of bases not matched to a gene: 17. The CDR3 covers 19 residues.

The rearrangement links TRBV7-2 to TRBJ2-7; maybe TRBD2 (5 bases). Trimming left V 2 bases short and J 2 bases short, with 13 bases between. From germline, CDR1 is SGHTA and CDR2 FQGNSA. This CDR3 contains 15 residues. CDR3 in amino acids: CASSLQSGLAYEQYF. The CDR3 DNA reads as TGTGCCAGCAGCTTACAGTCGGGATTGGCCTACGAGCAGTACTTC.

The table lists this clone with a few counts. The V and J genes are TRBV5-1 and TRBJ1-1; 9 bases fit TRBD1. J gave up 1 base and V 2 bases, and 3 bases lay outside the gene matches. The CDR3 is 15 residues long. Germline lookup yields CDR1 SGHRS and CDR2 YFSETQ. CDR3 nucleotide sequence: TGCGCCAGCAGCTTCGGGACAGGGCCGAACACTGAAGCTTTCTTT. It specifies CASSFGTGPNTEAFF.

The chain links TRBV19 to TRBJ2-7; D may be TRBD2 (6 bases). CDR3 length: 17 amino acids. The germline V gene encodes CDR1 LNHDA and CDR2 SQIVND (reference sequence). V gave up 5 bases and J gave up 2 bases, with 22 bases separating them. CDR3 DNA: TGTGCCAGTAGTCCTAGTACCCGGGACTTCCCCCCCTACGAGCAGTACTTC. Protein: CASSPSTRDFPPYEQYF. Together with reference TRBV19 and TRBJ2-7, the CDR3 gives the full variable domain: DGGITQSPKYLFRKEGQNVTLSCEQNLNHDAMYWYRQDPGQGLRLIYYSQIVNDFQKGDIAEGYSVSREKKESFPLTVTSAQKNPTAFYLCASSPSTRDFPPYEQYFGPGTRLTVT.

V is TRBV7-3 and J is TRBJ1-1; D gene ambiguous. The germline V gene has CDR1 SGHTA and CDR2 FQGTGA. This CDR3 has 15 residues. V shed 2 bases and J shed 0 bases, with 10 bases lying between them. CDR3 DNA: TGTGCCAGCAGCTTACATCACACCTTGAACACTGAAGCTTTCTTT. Protein product: CASSLHHTLNTEAFF. Together with reference TRBV7-3 and TRBJ1-1, the CDR3 gives the full variable domain: GAGVSQTPSNKVTEKGKYVELRCDPISGHTALYWYRQSLGQGPEFLIYFQGTGAADDSGLPNDRFFAVRPEGSVSTLKIQRTERGDSAVYLCASSLHHTLNTEAFFGQGTRLTVV.

The chain has TRBV5-4 and TRBJ2-7, with TRBD1 identical over 8 bases. V trimming: 6 bases; J trimming: 6 bases; junction bases outside the gene matches: 8. This CDR3 has 13 amino acids. Germline V gives CDR1 SGHNT, CDR2 YYREEE (reference sequence). This chain's CDR3 is CASTKDRVGEQYF. The CDR3 DNA is TGTGCCAGCACCAAGGACAGGGTCGGCGAGCAGTACTTC.

This chain connects TRBV30 to TRBJ2-7; D gene ambiguous. The CDR3 is 12 residues long. CDR1 and CDR2 (germline): GTSNPN, SVGIG (reference sequence). Deletions cut 0 bases from V and 3 bases from J, with 6 bases between. The CDR3 DNA is TGTGCCTGGAGTGTGAGAGACTACGAGCAGTACTTC. This translates into CAWSVRDYEQYF. Full variable domain (missing parts from reference TRBV30 and TRBJ2-7): SQTIHQWPATLVQPVGSPLSLECTVEGTSNPNLYWYRQAAGRGLQLLFYSVGIGQISSEVPQNLSASRPQDRQFILSSKKLLLSDSGFYLCAWSVRDYEQYFGPGTRLTVT.

This sequence joins TRBV6-6 and TRBJ2-7; a weak D match, TRBD2 (5 bases). Per the germline V gene, CDR1 is MNHNY and CDR2 is SVGAGI (reference sequence). The CDR3 loop spans 14 amino acids. Between the trimmed V and J ends, which lost 2 bases and 3 bases, there was a span of 11 bases. The CDR3 loop reads CASSYEPTSYEQYF. The CDR3, as DNA: TGTGCCAGCAGTTACGAACCAACTAGCTACGAGCAGTACTTC.

This chain links TRBV29-1 with TRBJ2-1; TRBD1 matches at 7 bases. CDR1 SQVTM and CDR2 ANQGSEA come from the germline V gene. The CDR3 has 13 residues. The CDR3 DNA is TGCACGGGAAGGACAGGATCGGTGGATGAGCAGTTCTTC. Amino acid sequence: CTGRTGSVDEQFF.

In this sample, this clone turned up once. The genes are TRBV7-2 and TRBJ2-3, with D perhaps matching TRBD1 (6 bases). Germline V CDR1 and CDR2: SGHTA, FQGNSA. V lost 1 base and J 7 bases, leaving 12 bases between the germline ends. The CDR3 spans 14 residues. CDR3 in amino acids: CASSLDLGGNTQYF. The DNA of the CDR3 is TGTGCCAGCAGCTTAGATCTAGGGGGTAATACGCAGTATTTT. Complete variable domain (other parts from reference TRBV7-2 and TRBJ2-3): GAGVSQSPSNKVTEKGKDVELRCDPISGHTALYWYRQSLGQGLEFLIYFQGNSAPDKSGLPSDRFSAERTGGSVSTLTIQRTQQEDSAVYLCASSLDLGGNTQYFGPGTRLTVL.

The rearrangement joins TRBV7-8 to TRBJ1-2, with a tentative D call TRBD1 (6 bases). Germline CDR1 reads SGHVS; CDR2 reads FQNEAQ. The CDR3 is 16 residues long. Trimming cost V 1 base and J 0 bases, with 12 bases left between them. The CDR3 coding sequence is TGTGCCAGCAGCTTAGACTACAGGGCCACTAACTATGGCTACACCTTC. This codes for CASSLDYRATNYGYTF.

The genes are TRBV4-2 and TRBJ2-7, with 7 bases fitting TRBD2. The CDR3 loop spans 15 amino acids. From germline, CDR1 is LGHNA and CDR2 YNFKEQ. V trimming: 1 base; J trimming: 4 bases; junction bases outside the gene matches: 7. CDR3 nucleotides: TGTGCCAGCAGCCAAGTTTTCGGGGAGGGATACGAGCAGTACTTC. Translation: CASSQVFGEGYEQYF.

The table lists this clone with a few counts. This chain uses TRBV7-3 with TRBJ2-3; D is unclear. Germline V gives CDR1 SGHTA, CDR2 FQGTGA. V was trimmed by 5 bases and J by 0 bases, leaving 12 bases between them. The CDR3 runs to 15 residues. The CDR3 bases are TGTGCCAGCAGCCGTCAGGCCGCTAGCACAGATACGCAGTATTTT. Protein sequence: CASSRQAASTDTQYF.

The V gene is TRBV4-2, the J gene TRBJ2-6; perhaps TRBD1 as D (7 bases). V was shortened by 1 base and J by 0 bases, with 13 bases between the two germline ends. Germline loops: CDR1 LGHNA, CDR2 YNFKEQ. This CDR3 has 18 residues. CDR3: CASSQGRGQRSGANVLTF. The CDR3, as DNA: TGTGCCAGCAGCCAAGGGAGGGGACAGCGCTCTGGGGCCAACGTCCTGACTTTC.

The chain couples TRBV13 to TRBJ2-1; 12 nucleotides agree with TRBD2. This CDR3 spans 16 amino acids. The trim removed 4 bases at V and 5 bases at J, leaving 6 bases unmatched. CDR1 is PRHDT, CDR2 FYEKMQ, per germline (reference sequence). CDR3 bases: TGTGCCAGCAGCTCGGAGACTAGCGGGAGCGACAATGAGCAGTTCTTC. Encoded protein: CASSSETSGSDNEQFF. Drawing the rest from reference TRBV13 and TRBJ2-1, the complete variable domain is AAGVIQSPRHLIKEKRETATLKCYPIPRHDTVYWYQQGPGQDPQFLISFYEKMQSDKGSIPDRFSAQQFSDYHSELNMSSLELGDSALYFCASSSETSGSDNEQFFGPGTRLTVL.

This clone was seen a few times. The chain uses TRBV5-6 and TRBJ1-2; D gene ambiguous. Germline V gene lookup returns CDR1 SGHDT and CDR2 YYEEEE. The V and J ends lost 2 bases and 2 bases respectively, with 10 bases between them. This CDR3 is 14 amino acids long. In DNA, the CDR3 is TGTGCCAGCAGCTTTATAGAACCAAACTATGGCTACACCTTC. Amino acids: CASSFIEPNYGYTF.

Note on this clone: Sequence at one end of the junction differs from germline and may be a read error. Different DNA sequences within this sample yield the same CDR3. V gene TRBV2 combines with J gene TRBJ2-7, with TRBD1 matching 8 bases. The germline V gene encodes CDR1 SNHLY and CDR2 FYNNEI. This CDR3 is built from 13 residues. This CDR3 is CASSGQGLYEQYF. CDR3 nucleotides: TGTGCCAGCAGCGGACAGGGTTTGTACGAGCAGTACTTT.